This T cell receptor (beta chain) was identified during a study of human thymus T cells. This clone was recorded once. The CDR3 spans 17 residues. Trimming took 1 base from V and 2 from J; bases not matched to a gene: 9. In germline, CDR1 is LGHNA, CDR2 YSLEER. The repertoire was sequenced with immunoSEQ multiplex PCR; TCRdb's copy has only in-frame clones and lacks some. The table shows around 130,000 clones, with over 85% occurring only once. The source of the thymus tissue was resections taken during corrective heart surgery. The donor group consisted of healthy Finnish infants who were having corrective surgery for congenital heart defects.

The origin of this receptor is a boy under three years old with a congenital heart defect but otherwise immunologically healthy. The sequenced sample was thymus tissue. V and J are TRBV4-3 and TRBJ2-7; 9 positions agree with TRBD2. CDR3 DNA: TGCGCCAGCAGCCAAGGGTTGGGAGAGCGGGGGGCCTACGAGCAGTACTTC. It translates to CASSQGLGERGAYEQYF.